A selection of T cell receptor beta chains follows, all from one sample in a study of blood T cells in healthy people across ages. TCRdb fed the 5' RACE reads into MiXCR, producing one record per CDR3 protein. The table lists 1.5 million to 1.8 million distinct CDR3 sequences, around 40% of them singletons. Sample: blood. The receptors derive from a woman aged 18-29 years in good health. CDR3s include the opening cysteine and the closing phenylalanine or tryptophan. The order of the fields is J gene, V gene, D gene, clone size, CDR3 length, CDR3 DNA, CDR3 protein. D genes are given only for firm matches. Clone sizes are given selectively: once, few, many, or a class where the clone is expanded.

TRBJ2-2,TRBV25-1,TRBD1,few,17,TGTGCCAGCAGTGACTTACGACAGGGGGCGAAGACCGGGGAGCTGTTTTTT,CASSDLRQGAKTGELFF
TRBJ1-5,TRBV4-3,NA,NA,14,TGCGCCAGCAGCCAGTTTTACGGTGGTCAGCCCCAGCATTTT,CASSQFYGGQPQHF
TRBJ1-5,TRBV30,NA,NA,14,TGTGCCTGGAGTTATGGGGGCGGCAATCAGCCCCAGCATTTT,CAWSYGGGNQPQHF
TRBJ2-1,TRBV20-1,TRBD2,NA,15,TGCAGTGCTAGTCACATCGGGAGGGCCTACAATGAGCAGTTCTTC,CSASHIGRAYNEQFF
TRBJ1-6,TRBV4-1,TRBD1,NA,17,TGCGCCAGCAGCCAAACCACAGGGGTTGAGGTCGTTTCACCCCTCCACTTT,CASSQTTGVEVVSPLHF
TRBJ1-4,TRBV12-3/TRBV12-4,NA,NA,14,TGTGCCAGCAGGGAAGGGGGAATCGGTGAAAAACTGTTTTTT,CASREGGIGEKLFF
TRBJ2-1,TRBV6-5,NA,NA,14,TGTGCCACGAAAGGGGGGCGTACCTACAATGAGCAGTTCTTC,CATKGGRTYNEQFF
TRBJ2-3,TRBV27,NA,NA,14,TGTGCCAGCAGTACTAGGCTGTTCGCAGATACGCAGTATTTT,CASSTRLFADTQYF
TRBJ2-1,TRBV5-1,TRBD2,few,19,TGCGCCAGCAGCTTCTTGGGGTCCCCTAGCGGGAGGTCATACAATGAGCAGTTCTTC,CASSFLGSPSGRSYNEQFF
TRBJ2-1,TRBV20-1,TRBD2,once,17,TGCAGTGCTAGAGAGGCTAGCGGGTCTAGCTCCTACAATGAGCAGTTCTTC,CSAREASGSSSYNEQFF
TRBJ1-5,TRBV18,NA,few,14,TGTGCCAGCTCACAACAGGGAACCAATCAGCCCCAGCATTTT,CASSQQGTNQPQHF
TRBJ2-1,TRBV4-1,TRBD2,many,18,TGCGCCAGCAGCCAAGAACCCTCTAGCGGGGGGGCTTACAATGAGCAGTTCTTC,CASSQEPSSGGAYNEQFF
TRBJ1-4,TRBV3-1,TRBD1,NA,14,TGTGCCAGCAGCCTAGGGGGCATAGAAGAAAAACTGTTTTTT,CASSLGGIEEKLFF
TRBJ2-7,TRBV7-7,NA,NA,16,TGTGCTAGCAGCTCCGACAGCACCAGCTCCTACAATGAGCAGTACTTC,CASSSDSTSSYNEQYF
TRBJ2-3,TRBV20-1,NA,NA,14,TGCAGTGCTAGTAGTCTTAGCGGCACAGATACGCAGTATTTT,CSASSLSGTDTQYF
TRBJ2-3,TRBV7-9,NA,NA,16,TGTGCCAGCAGCTCATCGTCTGCCCAGGTAGCGGATACGCAGTATTTT,CASSSSSAQVADTQYF
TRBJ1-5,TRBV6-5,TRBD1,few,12,TGTGCCAGGGGACAGGGCTTAGGGGCCCAGCATTTT,CARGQGLGAQHF
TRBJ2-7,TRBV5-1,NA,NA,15,TGCGCCAGCAGCTTCGGCGACGGCTACTCCTACGAGCAGTACTTC,CASSFGDGYSYEQYF
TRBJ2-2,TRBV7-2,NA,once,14,TGTGCCAGCAGCGACTACATGGCGGGCGGGGAGCTGTTTTTT,CASSDYMAGGELFF
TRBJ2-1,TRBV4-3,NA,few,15,TGCGCCAGCAGCCAAGGGACCGGGACAAACAATGAGCAGTTCTTC,CASSQGTGTNNEQFF
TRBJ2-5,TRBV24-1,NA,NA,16,TGTGCCACCATTATTGCCGGCCAGAGTCCCCAAGAGACCCAGTACTTC,CATIIAGQSPQETQYF
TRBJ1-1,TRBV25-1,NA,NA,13,TGTGCCAGCTCGATCTCCCCGAACACTGAAGCTTTCTTT,CASSISPNTEAFF
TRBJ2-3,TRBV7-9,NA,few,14,TGTGCCAGCAACGAACAGTCTGGGGCGGATACGCAGTATTTT,CASNEQSGADTQYF
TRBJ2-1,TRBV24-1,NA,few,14,TGTGCCACCAGTGATTTAGGCCCGAACAATGAGCAGTTCTTC,CATSDLGPNNEQFF
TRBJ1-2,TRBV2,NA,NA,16,TGTGCCAGAAATCCCCGGGCCACAGGCATAAACTATGGCTACACCTTC,CARNPRATGINYGYTF
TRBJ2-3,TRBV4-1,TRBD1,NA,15,TGCGCCAGCATCCAGGTTAACAGGGGGACTCTCATACAGTATTTT,CASIQVNRGTLIQYF
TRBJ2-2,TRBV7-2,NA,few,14,TGTGCCAGCAGCTTAATGGTGGTCGCCGGGGAGCTGTTTTTT,CASSLMVVAGELFF
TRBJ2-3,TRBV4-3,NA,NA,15,TGCGCCAGCAGCCCAGGGGACCGACACACAGATACGCAGTATTTT,CASSPGDRHTDTQYF
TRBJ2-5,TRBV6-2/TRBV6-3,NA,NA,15,TGTGCCAGCAGTTACCTTGGGACTTTGGGGGAGACCCAGTACTTC,CASSYLGTLGETQYF